These T cell receptor beta chains were read from a single sample in a study of T cell responses to AZD1222 COVID-19 vaccine. Generated by immunoSEQ multiplex PCR, the TCRdb table keeps only in-frame clones and is missing some. The profile shows about 270,000 clones, 90% to 95% of them singletons. Sequencing used peripheral blood, obtained 28 days after the second AZD1222 dose. Receptors were obtained from an adult who received the AZD1222 COVID-19 vaccine. Each CDR3 is given with its conserved first and last residue. Each record gives: V gene, J gene, clone size, D gene, CDR3 DNA, CDR3 protein. The D gene is left open where the match is weak. Part of the rows lack a size; the others show once, few, many or a class for expanded clones.

V: TRBV30
J: TRBJ1-6
size: NA
D: NA
DNA: TGTGCCTGGAGTGAACCCACTTCACCCCTCCACTTT
CDR3: CAWSEPTSPLHF

V: TRBV3-1/TRBV3-2
J: TRBJ2-1
size: NA
D: NA
DNA: TGTGCCAGCAGCCAAAAACTGAGCAATGAGCAGTTCTTC
CDR3: CASSQKLSNEQFF

V: TRBV10-3
J: TRBJ1-1
size: NA
D: TRBD1
DNA: TGTGCCATCAGTGAGCGACAGGGGTACACTGAAGCTTTCTTT
CDR3: CAISERQGYTEAFF

V: TRBV10-3
J: TRBJ2-3
size: NA
D: TRBD1
DNA: TGTGCCATCAGCGGTGACAGGGGGCGGACTAGCACAGATACGCAGTATTTT
CDR3: CAISGDRGRTSTDTQYF

V: TRBV2
J: TRBJ2-5
size: NA
D: TRBD1
DNA: TGTGCCAGCAGTAGAGGACAGGCCTTTGTGGAGACCCAGTACTTC
CDR3: CASSRGQAFVETQYF

V: TRBV24-1
J: TRBJ1-1
size: NA
D: NA
DNA: TGTGCCACCAGTGGCGGGGGGGGCACTGAAGCTTTCTTT
CDR3: CATSGGGGTEAFF

V: TRBV6-2/TRBV6-3
J: TRBJ2-3
size: NA
D: TRBD1
DNA: TGTGCCAGCAGTTACCCAAAACAGGGGTCGTCAGATACGCAGTATTTT
CDR3: CASSYPKQGSSDTQYF

V: TRBV14
J: TRBJ2-7
size: NA
D: TRBD1
DNA: TGTGCCAGCAGCCAAGGAGGCCGGGACAGGGGGTGGGACGAGCAGTACTTC
CDR3: CASSQGGRDRGWDEQYF

V: TRBV19
J: TRBJ2-1
size: NA
D: NA
DNA: TGTGCCAGTAGTATCACCCTGGGACTGAACAATGAGCAGTTCTTC
CDR3: CASSITLGLNNEQFF

V: TRBV28
J: TRBJ1-3
size: NA
D: NA
DNA: TGTGCCAGCACAGGGCAGGGCCCAATCTCTGGAAACACCATATATTTT
CDR3: CASTGQGPISGNTIYF

V: TRBV7-3
J: TRBJ2-1
size: NA
D: TRBD2
DNA: TGTGCCAGCAGCCCTCGACTAGCGGGAAGAAGTGAGCAGTTCTTC
CDR3: CASSPRLAGRSEQFF

V: TRBV5-1
J: TRBJ1-1
size: NA
D: NA
DNA: TGCGCCAGCAGTTTCTCCTCCCAGGGCACTGAAGCTTTCTTT
CDR3: CASSFSSQGTEAFF

V: TRBV5-6
J: TRBJ1-2
size: once
D: NA
DNA: TGTGCCAGCAGCTTGAAGGTCGGGGGCTACACCTTC
CDR3: CASSLKVGGYTF

V: TRBV27
J: TRBJ2-1
size: NA
D: TRBD2
DNA: TGTGCCAGCAGCTCCGGGACTAGCGCTGACAATGAGCAGTTCTTC
CDR3: CASSSGTSADNEQFF

V: TRBV27
J: TRBJ2-5
size: NA
D: NA
DNA: TGTGCCAGCAGTCCGGAGGGGTCCCCGATTGGCAGGACCCAGTACTTC
CDR3: CASSPEGSPIGRTQYF

V: TRBV7-2
J: TRBJ2-1
size: NA
D: TRBD2
DNA: TGTGCCAGCAGCCCCAGCGGGGCCTACAATGAGCAGTTCTTC
CDR3: CASSPSGAYNEQFF

V: TRBV7-2
J: TRBJ1-3
size: NA
D: NA
DNA: TGTGCCAGCAGCTCGCTTGGCTCTGGAAACACCATATATTTT
CDR3: CASSSLGSGNTIYF

V: TRBV15
J: TRBJ2-5
size: NA
D: TRBD1
DNA: TGTGCCACCGGCCCCGACAGGGGAGAGACCCAGTACTTC
CDR3: CATGPDRGETQYF

V: TRBV11-3
J: TRBJ2-1
size: NA
D: TRBD2
DNA: TGTGCCAGCAGCTCTAGCGGGACCTACAATGAGCAGTTCTTC
CDR3: CASSSSGTYNEQFF

V: TRBV27
J: TRBJ2-7
size: once
D: NA
DNA: TGTGCCAGCAGTTTCCTCTTTCCCCGTCGGCAGTACTTC
CDR3: CASSFLFPRRQYF

V: TRBV14
J: TRBJ1-1
size: NA
D: TRBD1
DNA: TGTGCCAGCAGCCAAGATAAGGGGGCGGTTAACACTGAAGCTTTCTTT
CDR3: CASSQDKGAVNTEAFF

V: TRBV5-5
J: TRBJ1-4
size: NA
D: TRBD1
DNA: TGTGCCAGCAGCCCAGGGACAGGAGGTACTGAAAAACTGTTTTTT
CDR3: CASSPGTGGTEKLFF

V: TRBV3-1/TRBV3-2
J: TRBJ2-7
size: NA
D: TRBD1
DNA: TGTGCCAGCAGCCCACCTGGGTCACAGGGGAGATACGAGCAGTACTTC
CDR3: CASSPPGSQGRYEQYF

V: TRBV3-1/TRBV3-2
J: TRBJ1-1
size: NA
D: NA
DNA: TGTGCCAGCAGCCAAGATCGCAGGGGTATAGCTTTCTTT
CDR3: CASSQDRRGIAFF

V: TRBV5-5
J: TRBJ1-5
size: NA
D: TRBD1
DNA: TGTGCCAGCAGCATATGGACAGGGTTCGATCAGCCCCAGCATTTT
CDR3: CASSIWTGFDQPQHF

V: TRBV23-1
J: TRBJ2-7
size: NA
D: NA
DNA: TGCGCCAGCATTTCCAGGCGGATCTCCTACGAGCAGTACTTC
CDR3: CASISRRISYEQYF

V: TRBV5-4
J: TRBJ1-2
size: NA
D: NA
DNA: TGTGCCAGCAGCCTACGACAGATTAACTATGGCTACACCTTC
CDR3: CASSLRQINYGYTF

V: TRBV5-4
J: TRBJ2-7
size: NA
D: NA
DNA: TGTGCCAGCAGCTTTGGCAGGGACCAGTACGAGCAGTACTTC
CDR3: CASSFGRDQYEQYF

V: TRBV7-2
J: TRBJ2-7
size: once
D: TRBD1
DNA: TGTGCCAGCAGCTCAGGGACAGACGAGCAGTACTTC
CDR3: CASSSGTDEQYF

V: TRBV7-2
J: TRBJ2-7
size: NA
D: NA
DNA: TGTGCCAGCAGCCAAGACGGGCTAGCTAGCTCCTACGAGCAGTACTTC
CDR3: CASSQDGLASSYEQYF

V: TRBV28
J: TRBJ2-7
size: NA
D: TRBD2
DNA: TGTGCCAGCAGACCTGGGACTAGCGTCTCCTACGAGCAGTACTTC
CDR3: CASRPGTSVSYEQYF

V: TRBV7-6
J: TRBJ2-7
size: once
D: NA
DNA: TGTGCCAGCAGCCCGTACGCGCCGGGGCGCACTCGCATCGAGCAGTACTTC
CDR3: CASSPYAPGRTRIEQYF

V: TRBV12-3/TRBV12-4
J: TRBJ1-4
size: NA
D: NA
DNA: TGTGCCAGCACTCCTGCCCTTAATGAAAAACTGTTTTTT
CDR3: CASTPALNEKLFF